The 23 T cell receptor beta chains presented below share a single source sample, sequenced in a study of early T cells in non-severe SARS-CoV-2 infection. TCRdb reprocessed the 5' RACE reads with MiXCR, giving one entry per CDR3 protein. The repertoire holds about 61,000 distinct CDR3 sequences, with 11% as singletons. The sample taken for sequencing was whole blood. Receptors originate from an adult who was a healthcare worker with PCR-confirmed SARS-CoV-2 infection or an uninfected control (not recorded which).

V is TRBV10-3 and J is TRBJ1-3, with D possibly being TRBD1 (5 bases). Germline V gene lookup returns CDR1 ENHRY and CDR2 SYGVKD. V gave up 10 bases and J gave up 3 bases, with 16 bases separating them. The CDR3 is made up of 14 amino acids. The CDR3 region is CATYAGQIGNTIYF. For the CDR3, the DNA is TGTGCCACCTACGCGGGGCAGATTGGAAACACCATATATTTT.

This clonotype has a count of ten or more. The chain combines TRBV3-1 with TRBJ1-1, with TRBD1 identical over 8 bases. V shed 2 bases and J 3 bases; nucleotides not matched to a gene: 2. The germline gives CDR1 LGHDT, CDR2 YNNKEL (reference sequence). This CDR3 contains 14 residues. The CDR3 loop reads CASSQHRGYTEAFF. CDR3 in DNA: TGTGCCAGCAGCCAACACAGGGGGTACACTGAAGCTTTCTTT.

The sample holds a few counts of this clonotype. This chain links TRBV23-1 with TRBJ2-7; 8 bases fit TRBD1. TRBV23-1 is designated an ORF whose function remains uncertain. CDR3 length: 16 residues. Unmatched junction bases numbered 6, after V lost 1 base and J lost 1 base. CDR3 protein: CASSQCGQGSSYEQYF. Written as DNA, the CDR3 is TGCGCCAGCAGTCAATGTGGACAGGGATCATCCTACGAGCAGTACTTC.

Only a few counts were recorded for this clonotype. The V gene is TRBV25-1, the J gene TRBJ2-2; unclear D gene. The length of the CDR3 is 13 residues. Trimming removed 4 bases from V and 2 bases from J, with 5 bases in between. Per germline, CDR1 MGHDK and CDR2 SYGVNS. CDR3 sequence reads: CASSASNTGELFF. The CDR3 DNA follows: TGTGCCAGCAGTGCCAGTAACACCGGGGAGCTGTTTTTT.

This clonotype has at least ten counts. One end of the junction varies from germline; a read error may be responsible. The chain links TRBV9 to TRBJ2-1; 7 bases line up with TRBD2. The CDR3 covers 13 residues. From germline, CDR1 is SGDLS and CDR2 YYNGEE. The CDR3 DNA follows: TGTGCCAGCAGCGGACTAGCCAACCACTTACTATCCTTC. Its translation: CASSGLANHLLSF. The whole variable domain, filled in from reference TRBV9 and TRBJ2-1, reads DSGVTQTPKHLITATGQRVTLRCSPRSGDLSVYWYQQSLDQGLQFLIQYYNGEERAKGNILERFSAQQFPDLHSELNLSSLELGDSALYFCASSGLANHLLSFGPGTRLTVL.

This clonotype was picked up many times. The chain employs TRBV14 and TRBJ2-3, with D unclear. The CDR3 loop spans 11 amino acids. V was cut by 3 bases and J by 7 bases, with 5 bases left in between. Germline V gene sequence: CDR1 SGHDN, CDR2 FVKESK. The CDR3 is CASSQANTQYF. As DNA, the CDR3 is TGTGCCAGCAGCCAGGCAAATACGCAGTATTTT.

This clonotype was found many times. The chain recombines TRBV27 with TRBJ2-1; TRBD1 matches at 7 bases. The germline CDR1 and CDR2 sequences are MNHEY and SMNVEV (reference sequence). With 7 bases clipped from V and 4 bases from J, the junction kept 7 bases outside the gene matches. There are 14 residues in the CDR3. Here the CDR3 DNA reads TGTGCCAGCACCATGACAGGGCTGTACAATGAGCAGTTCTTC. Amino acids: CASTMTGLYNEQFF.

This clonotype was detected ten times or more. The chain's CDR3 is CATSLESGNTIYF. CDR3 nucleotide sequence: TGTGCCACCAGCTTAGAGTCTGGAAACACCATATATTTT. The chain recombines TRBV15 with TRBJ1-3; no reliable D call. The germline gives CDR1 LNHNV, CDR2 YYDKDF (reference sequence). CDR3 length equals 13 residues. Trimming cost V 5 bases and J 1 base, with 6 bases left between them.

This clonotype was observed a handful of times. This sequence joins TRBV7-2 and TRBJ2-1, with 12 bases lining up with TRBD1. Per germline, CDR1 SGHTA and CDR2 FQGNSA. Trimming cost V 4 bases and J 0 bases; bases outside gene matches: 7. The CDR3 has 18 amino acids. CDR3 coding DNA: TGTGCCAGCAGCTCACGGGGGACAGGGGGCCTCTCCTACAATGAGCAGTTCTTC. Translated, it gives CASSSRGTGGLSYNEQFF. Supplemented by reference TRBV7-2 and TRBJ2-1, the full variable domain reads GAGVSQSPSNKVTEKGKDVELRCDPISGHTALYWYRQSLGQGLEFLIYFQGNSAPDKSGLPSDRFSAERTGGSVSTLTIQRTQQEDSAVYLCASSSRGTGGLSYNEQFFGPGTRLTVL.

On this clonotype: Being one base from a much bigger clone, this may be a read error. This chain connects TRBV12-3 or TRBV12-4 to TRBJ1-3; a weak D match, TRBD1 (6 bases). The CDR3 is made up of 13 amino acids. CDR3 sequence reads: CVSKQGAGNTIYF. CDR3 nucleotide sequence: TGTGTCAGCAAACAGGGCGCTGGAAACACCATATATTTT.

The rearrangement links TRBV7-2 to TRBJ2-3, with TRBD2 identical over 9 bases. CDR1 is SGHTA, CDR2 FQGNSA, per germline. The CDR3 runs 16 residues. V lost 2 bases, J lost 2 bases, and 5 bases stayed unmatched. The DNA of the CDR3 is TGTGCCAGCAGCTTATCTAGCGGGGTCTCCACAGATACGCAGTATTTT. Its translation is CASSLSSGVSTDTQYF.

This clonotype was counted ten times or more. The chain employs TRBV11-2 and TRBJ2-5, with a weak D call TRBD1 (5 bases). This CDR3 region has 14 residues. V was cut by 0 bases and J by 7 bases, with 12 bases left in between. Germline V gene sequence: CDR1 SGHAT, CDR2 FQNNGV. CDR3 nucleotides: TGTGCCAGCAGCTTAGATGGGGCCCGAGGGACCCAGTACTTC. Encoded protein: CASSLDGARGTQYF.

The chain has TRBV7-9 and TRBJ2-3, with D tentatively TRBD2 (6 bases). This CDR3 spans 19 amino acids. The germline V gene has CDR1 SEHNR and CDR2 FQNEAQ (reference sequence). The ends were cut back, 1 base at V and 0 bases at J, with 20 bases in the middle. Here the CDR3 reads CASSLGGEFGGASTDTQYF. The CDR3 DNA reads TGTGCCAGCAGCTTAGGAGGAGAGTTTGGAGGGGCGAGCACAGATACGCAGTATTTT.

The DNA of the CDR3 is TGTGCCAGCAGCTTGGTGGTAATAAACACGAGGAAGGGAACAGATACGCAGTATTTT. It is translated as CASSLVVINTRKGTDTQYF. This chain links TRBV5-5 with TRBJ2-3; D is uncertain. Between the trimmed V and J ends, which lost 0 bases and 3 bases, there was a span of 23 bases. Germline values: CDR1 SGHKS, CDR2 YYEKEE (reference sequence). This CDR3 is 19 amino acids long.

The sample holds many counts of this clonotype. The gene calls are TRBV5-5 and TRBJ1-2; TRBD1 matches 7 bases. Germline CDR1 reads SGHKS; CDR2 reads YYEKEE (reference sequence). The CDR3 length is 15 residues. Germline trimming cut 1 base from V and 0 bases from J; bases unmatched to any gene: 3. The CDR3 loop reads CASSLWDSPNYGYTF. In DNA, the CDR3 is TGTGCCAGCAGCTTGTGGGACAGCCCTAACTATGGCTACACCTTC.

Worth noting for this clonotype: A much more abundant neighbour one base away suggests this may be a read error. CDR3 sequence: CAWGQGTSIGELFF. CDR3 sequence (DNA): TGTGCCTGGGGGCAGGGGACTTCCATCGGGGAGCTGTTTTTT. V and J are TRBV30 and TRBJ2-2; D is perhaps TRBD1 or TRBD2 (6 bases each). V shed 5 bases and J shed 7 bases, with 17 bases lying between them. This CDR3 comprises 14 residues. The germline V gene has CDR1 GTSNPN and CDR2 SVGIG (reference sequence).

This clonotype was counted at least ten times. This rearrangement joins TRBV27 to TRBJ1-6; tentatively, D is TRBD1 (5 bases). The CDR3 has 18 residues. V lost 4 bases and J 0 bases, leaving 16 bases between the germline ends. Germline CDR1 is MNHEY and CDR2 is SMNVEV (reference sequence). The CDR3 loop is CASSSGTVPSSYNSPLHF. As DNA, the CDR3 is TGTGCCAGCAGTTCCGGGACGGTCCCGAGCTCCTATAATTCACCCCTCCACTTT.

This clonotype was observed at least ten times. V gene TRBV12-3 or TRBV12-4 combines with J gene TRBJ1-2; the D gene is possibly TRBD1 (6 bases). V lost 3 bases to trimming and J lost 7 bases, with 12 bases between them. The CDR3 is made up of 13 amino acids. The CDR3 bases are TGTGCCAGCAGTTTTGATGGGGGCGGTGGCTACACCTTC. Translated, it gives CASSFDGGGGYTF.

The chain joins TRBV6-5 to TRBJ1-1; D may be TRBD1 (5 bases). The germline V gene has CDR1 MNHEY and CDR2 SVGAGI. CDR3 size: 11 residues. V was pared by 4 bases and J by 11 bases, with 11 bases between. CDR3 sequence: CASSSQGRAFF. The CDR3 region has the DNA TGTGCCAGCAGTTCCCAGGGTCGGGCTTTCTTT.

This clonotype appeared many times. Relative to the germline gene, one junction end is altered; a read error may explain this. The chain carries TRBV19 and TRBJ2-1; D is perhaps TRBD2 (6 bases). The CDR3 extends over 15 amino acids. Germline CDR1 LNHDA, CDR2 SQIVND (reference sequence). CDR3 sequence: CASSPRDFSFNEQFF. The CDR3 DNA is TGTGCCAGTAGTCCCCGGGACTTCTCCTTCAATGAGCAGTTCTTC. Full variable domain (outside the CDR3, taken from reference TRBV19 and TRBJ2-1): DGGITQSPKYLFRKEGQNVTLSCEQNLNHDAMYWYRQDPGQGLRLIYYSQIVNDFQKGDIAEGYSVSREKKESFPLTVTSAQKNPTAFYLCASSPRDFSFNEQFFGPGTRLTVL.

This chain uses TRBV24-1 with TRBJ2-7; 9 nucleotides line up with TRBD2. V lost 3 bases, J lost 2 bases, and 1 base stayed unmatched. In germline, CDR1 is KGHDR, CDR2 SFDVKD. The CDR3 spans 14 residues. DNA for the CDR3: TGTGCCACCAGTGATGGGACTAGCCCCTACGAGCAGTACTTC. Its protein is CATSDGTSPYEQYF.

This clonotype has at least ten counts. The CDR3 DNA sequence: TGTGCCAGCAGACCCGCCTGGATCCTTTACGAGCAGTACTTC. It specifies CASRPAWILYEQYF. The chain recombines TRBV6-2 or TRBV6-3 with TRBJ2-7; no firm D call. The CDR3 has 14 residues. Trimming removed 6 bases at V and 4 bases at J, with 16 bases between. Germline V gene sequence: CDR1 MNHEY, CDR2 SVGEGT.

This clonotype turned up a few times. This rearrangement joins TRBV10-3 to TRBJ2-7; D possibly corresponds to TRBD1 (6 bases). Trimming removed 2 bases at V and 2 bases at J, with 10 bases between. Germline V gene lookup returns CDR1 ENHRY and CDR2 SYGVKD. This CDR3 is built from 14 residues. DNA of the CDR3: TGTGCCATCAGTGAGCCCGACAGGACCTACGAGCAGTACTTC. This gives the protein CAISEPDRTYEQYF.